Here is one T cell receptor (beta chain) with its context. Its matching antigen is unknown. The source of the sample is a study of identical twins. Study findings and constraints: Partial confounding of zero-insertion analyses by invariant MAIT and iNKT cells was possible.

TCRdb re-called the 5' RACE reads through MiXCR, storing one row per CDR3 protein. This table holds roughly 1.6 million distinct CDR3 sequences, around 29% found once. This sequence was found in a newborn girl in good health. Sequenced input: cord blood.

The CDR3 loop is CSAGTSRYNEQFF. The DNA for the CDR3 is TGCAGTGCTGGGACTAGTCGTTACAATGAGCAGTTCTTC. This chain links TRBV20-1 with TRBJ2-1, with 8 bases aligning to TRBD2. Germline V gives CDR1 DFQATT, CDR2 SNEGSKA (reference sequence). V dropped 5 bases and J dropped 4; count of bases not matched to a gene: 4. The CDR3 length is 13 residues.